The 25 T cell receptor beta chains below all came from one sample that was sequenced in a study of blood T cell repertoires in COVID-19. Data came from immunoSEQ multiplex PCR; TCRdb stores just in-frame clones and leaves some out. The sample consists of 50,000 to 70,000 clones, about 86% of them appearing once. The sample taken for sequencing was peripheral blood. These receptors all come from a man between 60 and 70 years old with acute or convalescent COVID-19.

This sequence joins TRBV28 and TRBJ1-5; D gene ambiguous. The CDR3 has 16 residues. V was shortened by 1 base and J by 0 bases, with 10 bases between the two germline ends. Germline lookup yields CDR1 MDHEN and CDR2 SYDVKM. As DNA, the CDR3 is TGTGCCAGCAGTTTATTACAAGAATATAGCAATCAGCCCCAGCATTTT. It translates to CASSLLQEYSNQPQHF.

This chain uses TRBV11-3 with TRBJ2-1, with TRBD2 as a possible D gene (6 bases). The germline V gene has CDR1 SGHNT and CDR2 YENEEA. The V end lost 3 bases, the J end lost 2 bases, and 8 bases lay between the germline ends. The CDR3 consists of 14 residues. Here the CDR3 reads CASSLPGAYNEQFF. In DNA form, the CDR3 reads TGTGCCAGCAGCTTGCCGGGAGCCTACAATGAGCAGTTCTTC.

The chain is built from TRBV6-5 and TRBJ1-4; 7 bases align to TRBD1. The germline V gene has CDR1 MNHEY and CDR2 SVGAGI. The V gene end was trimmed by 5 bases and the J gene end by 5 bases; junction bases not matched to a gene: 8. The CDR3 is 15 amino acids. The CDR3 DNA reads TGTGCCAGCAGTCGGGACGGGACAGTAAATGAAAAACTGTTTTTT. Translating gives CASSRDGTVNEKLFF.

The chain links TRBV27 to TRBJ2-1, with unresolved D. CDR1 and CDR2 (germline): MNHEY, SMNVEV (reference sequence). The CDR3 runs 16 residues. V was trimmed by 0 bases and J by 0 bases, leaving 9 bases between them. CDR3 bases: TGTGCCAGCAGTTTATCCCAGGTTTACTCCTACAATGAGCAGTTCTTC. As protein: CASSLSQVYSYNEQFF.

V usage is TRBV6-6 and J usage is TRBJ2-7, with D perhaps TRBD2 (5 bases). V was shortened by 6 bases and J by 3 bases, with 18 bases between the two germline ends. The CDR3 is 15 amino acids. Germline V lookup: CDR1 MNHNY, CDR2 SVGAGI (reference sequence). The CDR3, as DNA: TGTGCCAGCAGCCTAACCCGGGAATTAAGCTACGAGCAGTACTTC. Translated, it gives CASSLTRELSYEQYF.

The J gene is TRBJ2-2, the V gene TRBV23-1; D remains ambiguous. TRBV23-1 is placed among ORFs of uncertain function. V lost 1 base and J lost 5, with 5 bases in between. The CDR3 is made up of 13 amino acids. CDR3 coding DNA: TGCGCCAGCAGTCAATGTCTTACCGGGGAGCTGTTTTTT. Amino acid sequence: CASSQCLTGELFF.

This clone was seen only once. The chain uses TRBV5-1 and TRBJ2-5; weak D call: TRBD2 (5 bases). Germline V gene lookup returns CDR1 SGHRS and CDR2 YFSETQ. Between the trimmed V and J ends, which lost 4 bases and 1 base, there was a span of 5 bases. CDR3 length: 12 amino acids. CDR3 protein: CASSLAQETQYF. The DNA for the CDR3 is TGCGCCAGCAGCCTAGCCCAAGAGACCCAGTACTTC.

This clone has only one observation. The rearrangement joins TRBV2 to TRBJ1-4; possibly TRBD1 for D (5 bases). Germline values: CDR1 SNHLY, CDR2 FYNNEI. This CDR3 has 13 residues. Trimming cost V 7 bases and J 4 bases, with 10 bases left between them. CDR3 nucleotides: TGTGCCAGCACTTCAGGGATTAATGAAAAACTGTTTTTT. This sequence encodes CASTSGINEKLFF.

This clone has just one count. The gene calls are TRBV3-1 (or the pseudogene TRBV3-2) and TRBJ2-3; no clear D. Trimming shortened V by 1 base and J by 4 bases, and 6 bases separated the two germline ends. Germline V lookup: CDR1 LGHDT, CDR2 YNNKEL (reference sequence). This CDR3 comprises 13 residues. CDR3 sequence reads: CASSQAGPDTQYF. In nucleotides, the CDR3 is TGTGCCAGCAGCCAAGCTGGCCCAGATACGCAGTATTTT.

This clone occurred once. V usage is TRBV4-2 and J usage is TRBJ1-1, with D possibly TRBD1 on 5 matching bases. Trimming stripped 4 bases from V and 7 bases from J, with 19 bases between. The germline V gene encodes CDR1 LGHNA and CDR2 YNFKEQ. The CDR3 contains 15 residues. CDR3 DNA sequence: TGTGCCAGCAGCCTTAACCTGGGGGGGAGTATTGAAGCTTTCTTT. It codes for CASSLNLGGSIEAFF.

The rearrangement uses TRBV30 and TRBJ2-5, with 9 bases lining up with TRBD1. Trimming took 3 bases from V and 5 from J; bases not matched to a gene: 10. CDR1 and CDR2 from the germline V gene are GTSNPN and SVGIG (reference sequence). The CDR3 runs 15 residues. The DNA for the CDR3 is TGTGCCTGGAGCCCCCGGACAGGGGTCGGGGAGACCCAGTACTTC. This sequence encodes CAWSPRTGVGETQYF. Full variable domain (remainder filled in from reference TRBV30 and TRBJ2-5): SQTIHQWPATLVQPVGSPLSLECTVEGTSNPNLYWYRQAAGRGLQLLFYSVGIGQISSEVPQNLSASRPQDRQFILSSKKLLLSDSGFYLCAWSPRTGVGETQYFGPGTRLLVL.

The rearrangement uses TRBV30 and TRBJ2-5; D possibly corresponds to TRBD1 (6 bases). The germline V gene has CDR1 GTSNPN and CDR2 SVGIG (reference sequence). Trimming shortened V by 5 bases and J by 0 bases, and 13 bases separated the two germline ends. The CDR3 is 14 residues long. The CDR3 DNA reads TGTGCCTGGGGGGTAGGGACAAACCAAGAGACCCAGTACTTC. The encoded protein is CAWGVGTNQETQYF.

This chain connects TRBV6-5 to TRBJ1-1, with a tentative D call TRBD1 (6 bases). Trimming removed 5 bases at V and 1 base at J, with 11 bases between. This CDR3 is 14 amino acids long. Per the germline V gene, CDR1 is MNHEY and CDR2 is SVGAGI. CDR3 amino acids: CASSPRTANTEAFF. The DNA for the CDR3 is TGTGCCAGCAGTCCCAGGACAGCGAACACTGAAGCTTTCTTT.

V is TRBV6-4 and J is TRBJ1-5; D remains ambiguous. CDR1 MRHNA and CDR2 SNTAGT come from the germline V gene. Deletions cut 11 bases from V and 0 bases from J, with 26 bases between. The length of the CDR3 is 18 residues. CDR3 residues: CALRRRRALVYSNQPQHF. DNA of the CDR3: TGTGCCCTCAGGAGGAGGCGGGCTTTGGTCTATAGCAATCAGCCCCAGCATTTT.

V usage is TRBV4-2 and J usage is TRBJ2-3; 7 bases map to TRBD2. CDR3 length equals 14 residues. V lost 3 bases and J lost 8; bases outside the gene matches: 8. CDR1 is LGHNA and CDR2 is YNFKEQ in the germline V gene. The CDR3 coding sequence is TGTGCCAGCAGCCAGGCGGGAGTCGAGGGTACGCAGTATTTT. Amino acids: CASSQAGVEGTQYF.

The chain employs TRBV24-1 and TRBJ2-3, with 13 bases aligning to TRBD2. Germline trimming cut 1 base from V and 6 bases from J; bases unmatched to any gene: 6. This CDR3 is 17 amino acids long. Germline V lookup: CDR1 KGHDR, CDR2 SFDVKD. CDR3 coding DNA: TGTGCCACCAGTGATTTTTGGGGGACTAGCGGGACCGATACGCAGTATTTT. It is translated as CATSDFWGTSGTDTQYF.

The V call is TRBV7-2, the J call TRBJ2-7, with a tentative D call TRBD2 (5 bases). The germline gives CDR1 SGHTA, CDR2 FQGNSA. V lost 4 bases, J lost 6 bases, and 16 bases lay in between. The length of the CDR3 is 14 residues. As DNA, the CDR3 is TGTGCCAGCAGCTATACTAGTTCGGCGCCCGAGCAGTACTTC. Translation: CASSYTSSAPEQYF.

The CDR3 DNA reads TGTGCCATCAGTGAGTCGACTCTTGGATACGATGGCTACACCTTC. It translates to CAISESTLGYDGYTF. V usage is TRBV10-3 and J usage is TRBJ1-2; D ambiguous. Germline V gene lookup returns CDR1 ENHRY and CDR2 SYGVKD. Trimming removed 0 bases from V and 6 bases from J, with 14 bases in between. This CDR3 region has 15 residues.

The chain carries TRBV27 and TRBJ1-5, with 9 bases matching TRBD1. CDR1 and CDR2 (germline): MNHEY, SMNVEV (reference sequence). This CDR3 spans 16 amino acids. With V trimmed by 2 bases and J by 6 bases, 8 bases remained unmatched. In nucleotides, the CDR3 is TGTGCCAGCAGTTTAAGTCGGGACAGGGCGGCTCAGCCCCAGCATTTT. Translation: CASSLSRDRAAQPQHF.

This rearrangement joins TRBV11-2 to TRBJ1-6; no clear D gene. Germline assignment: CDR1 SGHAT and CDR2 FQNNGV. Trimming stripped 3 bases from V and 11 bases from J, with 8 bases between. CDR3 length equals 12 residues. CDR3 amino acids: CASSFSGAPLHF. The DNA of the CDR3 is TGTGCCAGCAGCTTTTCCGGAGCACCCCTCCACTTT.

The chain links TRBV10-1 to TRBJ1-1; a weak D match, TRBD1 (6 bases). The CDR3 length is 13 residues. Germline V CDR1 and CDR2: WNHNN, SYGVQD (reference sequence). V lost 6 bases and J 11 bases, leaving 19 bases between the germline ends. CDR3 in amino acids: CASSPSGGPTAFF. The CDR3 coding sequence is TGCGCCAGCAGCCCCTCGGGGGGCCCCACCGCTTTCTTT.

The rearrangement uses TRBV18 and TRBJ2-4; 11 bases agree with TRBD2. Germline V CDR1 and CDR2: KGHSH, LQKENI. V shed 3 bases, J shed 0 bases, and the junction held 13 bases outside the gene matches. CDR3 length: 20 residues. The DNA for the CDR3 is TGTGCCAGCTCACCCCCCTACGGGACTAGCGGTCTTCTAGCCAAAAACATTCAGTACTTC. This gives the protein CASSPPYGTSGLLAKNIQYF.

Comments on this clone: One end of the junction does not line up with germline, which may come from a read error. The chain's CDR3 is CSVDGLGPEAFF. CDR3 sequence (DNA): TGCAGCGTTGACGGATTGGGGCCTGAGGCTTTCTTT. The chain employs TRBV29-1 and TRBJ1-1; the D gene is possibly TRBD1 (5 bases). Germline values: CDR1 SQVTM, CDR2 ANQGSEA. The CDR3 has 12 amino acids.

The chain uses TRBV5-4 and TRBJ2-5; D may be TRBD2 (6 bases). Germline CDR1 is SGHNT and CDR2 is YYREEE (reference sequence). CDR3 size: 14 residues. Between the trimmed V and J ends, which lost 1 base and 2 bases, there was a span of 9 bases. As DNA, the CDR3 is TGTGCCAGCAGCTTGAGGAGGGATCAAGAGACCCAGTACTTC. As protein: CASSLRRDQETQYF. Together with reference TRBV5-4 and TRBJ2-5, the CDR3 gives the full variable domain: ETGVTQSPTHLIKTRGQQVTLRCSSQSGHNTVSWYQQALGQGPQFIFQYYREEENGRGNFPPRFSGLQFPNYSSELNVNALELDDSALYLCASSLRRDQETQYFGPGTRLLVL.

The rearrangement joins TRBV30 to TRBJ2-1, with 11 nucleotides matching TRBD2. V lost 7 bases and J lost 2; bases outside the gene matches: 4. Germline values: CDR1 GTSNPN, CDR2 SVGIG (reference sequence). This CDR3 region has 14 residues. The CDR3 nucleotides are TGTGCCTATAGCGGGAGGGTCGCCTACAATGAGCAGTTCTTC. Translation gives CAYSGRVAYNEQFF.